What follows are 27 T cell receptor beta chains derived from one specimen sequenced in a study of CD8+CD57+ T cells in acquired aplastic anemia. It was genomic DNA that served as the template for profiling TCR beta VDJ and CDR3. TCRdb processed the reads anew with MiXCR; each CDR3 protein has one entry. The sample contains more than 200,000 distinct CDR3 sequences, around 50% of which appear only once. Selection for sequencing was limited to patients who had shown CD8+CD57+ cell expansion by flow cytometry. The sequenced sample consisted of sorted CD4+, CD8+, or CD8+CD57+ T cells (not recorded which) from PBMCs. The receptors derive from a human donor with aplastic anemia.

The genes are TRBV20-1 and TRBJ2-7; TRBD1 or TRBD2 may be the D gene (6 bases each). Germline V gene lookup returns CDR1 DFQATT and CDR2 SNEGSKA (reference sequence). V was pared by 5 bases and J by 4 bases, with 18 bases between. The CDR3 totals 14 residues. CDR3 amino acids: CSARSAGHEYEQYF. CDR3 bases: TGCAGTGCTCGCTCCGCGGGACACGAATACGAGCAGTACTTC.

This clonotype has ten or more counts. The rearrangement joins TRBV7-9 to TRBJ2-5; 14 nucleotides match TRBD2. CDR1 is SEHNR and CDR2 is FQNEAQ in the germline V gene (reference sequence). Trimming removed 5 bases from V and 1 base from J; junction bases left unmatched: 6. The CDR3 contains 17 residues. The CDR3 sequence: CASSPGLAGAPQETQYF. The CDR3 DNA follows: TGTGCCAGCAGCCCGGGACTAGCGGGGGCCCCCCAAGAGACCCAGTACTTC.

The CDR3 loop reads CASSKRENSGYVQFF. The CDR3 DNA is TGTGCCAGCAGTAAACGGGAGAATTCTGGATATGTGCAGTTCTTC. V is TRBV27 and J is TRBJ2-1; TRBD2 is a possible D gene (6 bases). The CDR3 is made up of 15 amino acids. The germline gives CDR1 MNHEY, CDR2 SMNVEV (reference sequence). V was shortened by 5 bases and J by 12 bases, with 23 bases between the two germline ends.

This sequence joins TRBV7-4 and TRBJ1-1; D is ambiguous. CDR3 size: 16 residues. CDR1 and CDR2 from the germline V gene are SGHVT and SQSDAQ. V lost 1 base and J 0 bases, leaving 12 bases between the germline ends. For the CDR3, the DNA is TGTGCCAGCAGCTTAGGTAACCCTCAGTTGAACACTGAAGCTTTCTTT. The encoded protein is CASSLGNPQLNTEAFF.

The chain is built from TRBV10-3 and TRBJ2-6; the D gene could be TRBD1 or TRBD2 (7 bases each). V was cut by 8 bases and J by 0 bases, with 11 bases left in between. This CDR3 has 15 residues. The germline gives CDR1 ENHRY, CDR2 SYGVKD. The CDR3 nucleotides read TGTGCCATCGCAGGGGGGGGCTCTGGGGCCAACGTCCTGACTTTC. As protein: CAIAGGGSGANVLTF.

This clonotype was detected ten times or more. CDR3 protein: CASSRGGDKQETQYF. The DNA for the CDR3 is TGTGCCAGCAGCCGGGGGGGGGACAAACAAGAGACCCAGTACTTC. This chain connects TRBV5-8 to TRBJ2-5; 8 bases are shared with TRBD2. CDR3 size: 15 residues. The germline CDR1 and CDR2 sequences are SGHTS and YDEGEE. J was trimmed by 2 bases and V by 4 bases; bases with no gene match: 7.

This clonotype was detected once. V is TRBV24-1 and J is TRBJ1-2; 9 positions match TRBD1. Germline CDR1 KGHDR, CDR2 SFDVKD. J was trimmed by 8 bases and V by 3 bases; bases with no gene match: 21. This CDR3 contains 19 residues. The CDR3 bases are TGTGCCACCAGTGATCCGGGACAGGGACCGTACAATGAGCAGTTCGGCTACACCTTC. Its translation: CATSDPGQGPYNEQFGYTF.

This clonotype was observed a handful of times. The V and J genes are TRBV19 and TRBJ1-6; the D gene is possibly TRBD1 (5 bases). Between the trimmed V and J ends, which lost 5 bases and 15 bases, there was a span of 17 bases. The CDR3 has 13 amino acids. Germline V gene data show CDR1 as LNHDA and CDR2 as SQIVND (reference sequence). The CDR3 sequence: CASSPSGLRDLHF. In nucleotides, the CDR3 is TGTGCCAGTAGTCCCTCGGGACTTAGGGACCTCCACTTT. Complete variable domain (other parts from reference TRBV19 and TRBJ1-6): DGGITQSPKYLFRKEGQNVTLSCEQNLNHDAMYWYRQDPGQGLRLIYYSQIVNDFQKGDIAEGYSVSREKKESFPLTVTSAQKNPTAFYLCASSPSGLRDLHFGNGTRLTVT.

This chain uses TRBV7-6 with TRBJ1-6, with D perhaps matching TRBD1 (5 bases). Germline V gene sequence: CDR1 SGHVS, CDR2 FNYEAQ. The length of the CDR3 is 16 residues. The ends were cut back, 1 base at V and 6 bases at J, with 13 bases in the middle. The CDR3 sequence: CASSLGGGFFNSPLHF. The CDR3 DNA follows: TGTGCCAGCAGCTTAGGGGGGGGGTTCTTTAATTCACCCCTCCACTTT.

This clonotype showed up many times. The V gene is TRBV5-4, the J gene TRBJ1-2; D is undetermined. The length of the CDR3 is 15 residues. CDR1 SGHNT and CDR2 YYREEE come from the germline V gene (reference sequence). Trimming took 0 bases from V and 2 from J, leaving 11 bases between them. This CDR3 is CASSLDQASNYGYTF. CDR3 DNA sequence: TGTGCCAGCAGCTTGGATCAGGCATCCAACTATGGCTACACCTTC.

The J gene is TRBJ2-7, the V gene TRBV4-3; D remains ambiguous. The CDR3 sequence is 16 residues long. In germline, CDR1 is LGHNA, CDR2 YSLEER. V lost 2 bases, J lost 3 bases, and 17 bases lay in between. The CDR3 sequence: CASSQSQLAEDYEQYF. The CDR3 DNA is TGCGCCAGCAGCCAAAGCCAGCTGGCAGAGGACTACGAGCAGTACTTC.

DNA of the CDR3: TGTGCCACCAGAGGTCTAGTGGATAGCAATCAGCCCCAGCATTTT. Amino acids: CATRGLVDSNQPQHF. V and J are TRBV15 and TRBJ1-5; D is ambiguous. The CDR3 has 15 amino acids. Deletions cut 6 bases from V and 0 bases from J, with 12 bases between. Germline V gene lookup returns CDR1 LNHNV and CDR2 YYDKDF (reference sequence).

This clonotype was observed once. The chain is built from TRBV29-1 and TRBJ2-7; 7 bases map to TRBD1. Germline CDR1 reads SQVTM; CDR2 reads ANQGSEA. CDR3 length equals 12 residues. The J segment lost 4 bases and the V segment lost 7 bases, leaving 7 bases of the junction unmatched. The CDR3 DNA follows: TGCAGCGCCACGCTACAGGGGTACGAGCAGTACTTC. It yields the protein CSATLQGYEQYF.

This clonotype was picked up many times. The gene calls are TRBV19 and TRBJ2-2, with 7 bases that match TRBD2. The ends lost 5 bases at V and 5 bases at J; junction bases unmatched: 8. The CDR3 is 15 residues long. Per the germline V gene, CDR1 is LNHDA and CDR2 is SQIVND (reference sequence). The DNA of the CDR3 is TGTGCCAGTAGTTACGGGGGGAAGGGGACCGGGGAGCTGTTTTTT. It yields the protein CASSYGGKGTGELFF.

The chain employs TRBV5-1 and TRBJ1-1; unclear D gene. Germline V gene data show CDR1 as SGHRS and CDR2 as YFSETQ. The CDR3 extends over 14 amino acids. V was cut by 0 bases and J by 3 bases, with 9 bases left in between. The CDR3: CASSLGLRDTEAFF. The CDR3, as DNA: TGCGCCAGCAGCTTGGGGCTTCGGGACACTGAAGCTTTCTTT.

DNA of the CDR3: TGTGCCAGCAGCTTCGGTCTGGGTTCCCCCCCTGTCTCTGGGGCCAACGTCCTGACTTTC. Translating it yields CASSFGLGSPPVSGANVLTF. This rearrangement joins TRBV5-4 to TRBJ2-6; no reliable D call. V lost 2 bases and J 0 bases, leaving 21 bases between the germline ends. Germline V gives CDR1 SGHNT, CDR2 YYREEE (reference sequence). This CDR3 region has 20 residues.

This clonotype was observed at least ten times. Relative to the germline gene, one junction end is altered; a read error may explain this. This chain uses TRBV5-1 with TRBJ2-7, with 8 bases identical to TRBD1. The CDR3 extends over 16 amino acids. Germline CDR1 is SGHRS and CDR2 is YFSETQ. For the CDR3, the DNA is TGCGCCAGCGCGCAACGCGAGGCGGACAGGGCCCAAGAGCAGTGCTTC. It is translated as CASAQREADRAQEQCF.

This clonotype has a count of ten or more. This sequence joins TRBV6-5 and TRBJ2-7, with D possibly called TRBD1 or TRBD2 (5 bases each). The CDR3 consists of 16 residues. With 2 bases removed from V and 12 bases from J, the gap between germline ends came to 26 bases. Germline assignment: CDR1 MNHEY and CDR2 SVGAGI. The CDR3 region has the DNA TGTGCCAGCAGTTACGCCGATTACGGGACCCCGGGAACGCTGTACTTC. It is translated as CASSYADYGTPGTLYF.

V is TRBV11-2 and J is TRBJ1-2, with 8 nucleotides matching TRBD1. The CDR3 loop spans 16 amino acids. Germline-derived CDR1 and CDR2 are SGHAT and FQNNGV. V lost 5 bases to trimming and J lost 5 bases; unmatched junction nucleotides: 13. CDR3 DNA: TGTGCCAGCAGCAAGACAGGGGAAGGGCAAGGGTATGGCTACACCTTC. It translates to CASSKTGEGQGYGYTF.

Worth noting for this clonotype: Just one base apart from a much larger clone, this may be a read error. The V and J genes are TRBV7-2 and TRBJ1-5; TRBD1 agrees at 7 bases. This CDR3 is 14 amino acids long. V lost 5 bases, J lost 6 bases, and 7 bases stayed unmatched. CDR1 and CDR2 from the germline V gene are SGHTA and FQGNSA. The CDR3 DNA is TGTGCCAGCAGCCAGACAGGGCTTGCTCAGCCCCAGCATTTT. Amino acids: CASSQTGLAQPQHF.

This clonotype was recorded many times. The chain has TRBV19 and TRBJ1-1; D uncertain. CDR3 length equals 12 residues. Per germline, CDR1 LNHDA and CDR2 SQIVND (reference sequence). V gave up 7 bases and J gave up 1 base, with 7 bases separating them. The CDR3 region is CASNRPNTEAFF. CDR3 bases: TGTGCCAGTAACAGACCGAACACTGAAGCTTTCTTT.

This chain connects TRBV20-1 to TRBJ1-2, with 9 nucleotides matching TRBD1. Germline V gene lookup returns CDR1 DFQATT and CDR2 SNEGSKA (reference sequence). The CDR3 is 13 residues long. With 3 bases clipped from V and 7 bases from J, the junction kept 6 bases outside the gene matches. CDR3 loop: CSASTDRGIGYTF. The CDR3 coding sequence is TGCAGTGCTAGTACGGACAGGGGAATTGGCTACACCTTC.

This clonotype was recorded once. The CDR3 DNA reads TGTGCCAGCAGCTTAGTACTTCGACAGGGAGTCTACGAGCAGTACTTC. Residues: CASSLVLRQGVYEQYF. The genes are TRBV7-2 and TRBJ2-7, with 7 bases lining up with TRBD1. Germline values: CDR1 SGHTA, CDR2 FQGNSA. V dropped 1 base and J dropped 3; count of bases not matched to a gene: 9. This CDR3 region has 16 residues.

V is TRBV5-5 and J is TRBJ1-5; TRBD1 matches at 7 bases. CDR1 and CDR2 from the germline V gene are SGHKS and YYEKEE (reference sequence). Losses at the gene ends were 5 bases for V and 6 bases for J; bases not matched to a gene: 11. The CDR3 is made up of 15 amino acids. The CDR3 DNA is TGTGCCAGCAGGGGACAGACAGGGAGGAGTCAGCCCCAGCATTTT. As protein: CASRGQTGRSQPQHF.

In its sample, this clonotype was seen many times. The chain has TRBV6-5 and TRBJ1-1; tentatively, D is TRBD1 (5 bases). The V end was cut by 0 bases, the J end by 7 bases, with 15 bases between. This CDR3 contains 15 residues. Germline CDR1 reads MNHEY; CDR2 reads SVGAGI. In nucleotides, the CDR3 is TGTGCCAGCAGTTACTCTTCGAGGCAGGGACTTGAAGCTTTCTTT. Translation: CASSYSSRQGLEAFF.

This clonotype has a handful of counts. The chain couples TRBV30 to TRBJ1-1, with 9 positions matching TRBD1. The CDR3 sequence is 15 residues long. V shed 2 bases, J shed 3 bases, and the junction held 7 bases outside the gene matches. The germline V gene encodes CDR1 GTSNPN and CDR2 SVGIG (reference sequence). Here the CDR3 DNA reads TGTGCCTGGAGTCGGGGGACAGGGACCCACACTGAAGCTTTCTTT. Translation gives CAWSRGTGTHTEAFF.

This clonotype was picked up many times. The genes are TRBV7-9 and TRBJ1-4, with a possible D match to TRBD1 (5 bases). V was trimmed by 1 base and J by 0 bases, leaving 12 bases between them. The CDR3 has 17 amino acids. Germline V gives CDR1 SEHNR, CDR2 FQNEAQ (reference sequence). The CDR3 is CASSLEGRAATNEKLFF. CDR3 bases: TGTGCCAGCAGCTTAGAGGGCAGGGCTGCAACTAATGAAAAACTGTTTTTT. The full variable domain, rest sourced from reference TRBV7-9 and TRBJ1-4, is DTGVSQNPRHKITKRGQNVTFRCDPISEHNRLYWYRQTLGQGPEFLTYFQNEAQLEKSRLLSDRFSAERPKGSFSTLEIQRTEQGDSAMYLCASSLEGRAATNEKLFFGSGTQLSVL.